The 17 T cell receptor beta chains below were found in one sample sequenced in a study of blood T cell repertoires in COVID-19. Clones were read by immunoSEQ multiplex PCR, and TCRdb kept only the in-frame ones, dropping some. The profile shows around 240,000 clones, roughly nine tenths of them singletons. The sample consisted of PBMCs or T cells enriched from blood (not recorded which). These receptors were obtained from a human donor in a cohort exposed to, infected with or recovered from COVID-19 (not recorded which). The donor label of this sample is uncertain.

V is TRBV20-1 and J is TRBJ2-7, with 13 bases matching TRBD2. CDR3 length: 14 residues. Germline loops: CDR1 DFQATT, CDR2 SNEGSKA (reference sequence). After removal of 6 bases from V and 2 bases from J, the junction contained 4 bases not matched to a gene. CDR3 sequence: CSASTSGGAYEQYF. CDR3 in DNA: TGCAGTGCCAGTACTAGCGGGGGGGCCTACGAGCAGTACTTC.

In this sample, this clone turned up once. The V gene is TRBV11-1, the J gene TRBJ1-6; a possible D gene is TRBD1 (6 bases). In germline, CDR1 is SGHAT, CDR2 FQDESV (reference sequence). Trimming cost V 5 bases and J 7 bases, with 12 bases left between them. The CDR3 loop spans 14 amino acids. The CDR3 loop reads CASSRPGANSPLHF. The CDR3 bases are TGTGCCAGCAGCAGACCAGGGGCGAATTCACCCCTCCACTTT.

The gene calls are TRBV27 and TRBJ1-6; no definite D call. CDR1 MNHEY and CDR2 SMNVEV come from the germline V gene (reference sequence). This CDR3 comprises 17 residues. V was shortened by 8 bases and J by 0 bases, with 17 bases between the two germline ends. The CDR3 nucleotides read TGTGCCAGCGGAGGTCCCGGCGGGGACTCCTATAATTCACCCCTCCACTTT. Encoded protein: CASGGPGGDSYNSPLHF.

The chain employs TRBV12-3 or TRBV12-4 and TRBJ2-7; TRBD1 aligns across 7 bases. After removal of 6 bases from V and 3 bases from J, the junction contained 5 bases not matched to a gene. The CDR3 spans 13 residues. The CDR3 loop reads CASSPGTVYEQYF. DNA for the CDR3: TGTGCCAGCAGCCCCGGGACAGTCTACGAGCAGTACTTC.

The rearrangement joins TRBV4-3 to TRBJ2-1; the match to TRBD2 covers 11 bases. V dropped 0 bases and J dropped 6; count of bases not matched to a gene: 4. The CDR3 runs 16 residues. Germline loops: CDR1 LGHNA, CDR2 YSLEER. CDR3 loop: CASSQDPLAGANEQFF. The CDR3 nucleotides read TGCGCCAGCAGCCAAGATCCACTAGCGGGGGCCAATGAGCAGTTCTTC.

The chain employs TRBV6-5 and TRBJ1-6; D is ambiguous. The germline gives CDR1 MNHEY, CDR2 SVGAGI. Trimming took 7 bases from V and 7 from J, leaving 14 bases between them. The CDR3 runs 14 residues. The CDR3 DNA reads TGTGCCAGCACCAAAGAGGGTCTGAATTCACCCCTCCACTTT. Its protein product is CASTKEGLNSPLHF.

This clone was recorded once. The chain couples TRBV6-5 to TRBJ2-7, with 11 bases aligning to TRBD2. V was pared by 11 bases and J by 3 bases, with 12 bases of the junction left unmatched. Germline V gives CDR1 MNHEY, CDR2 SVGAGI. The CDR3 consists of 15 residues. CDR3 bases: TGTGCCTCGACCGGACTAGCGGGCCGATTCTACGAGCAGTACTTC. It encodes CASTGLAGRFYEQYF.

This clone was observed a few times. The chain is built from TRBV10-3 and TRBJ1-1; no reliable D call. Germline CDR1 and CDR2: ENHRY and SYGVKD. The CDR3 has 13 residues. The germline V and J ends were trimmed by 3 bases and 2 bases, with 7 bases remaining between them. CDR3 bases: TGTGCCATCAGTGACAGTATTAACACTGAAGCTTTCTTT. Amino acid sequence: CAISDSINTEAFF.

The rearrangement joins TRBV6-1 to TRBJ2-5; no reliable D call. The CDR3 is 15 residues long. Trimming stripped 1 base from V and 3 bases from J, with 12 bases between. Germline V gene lookup returns CDR1 MNHNS and CDR2 SASEGT. CDR3 in DNA: TGTGCCAGCAGTGAAGGCCAAGCAGGAAAAGAGACCCAGTACTTC. It is translated as CASSEGQAGKETQYF.

The chain recombines TRBV27 with TRBJ1-6; D may be TRBD1 (6 bases). The CDR3 contains 13 residues. Trimming pared 5 bases from V and 13 bases from J, leaving 15 bases between. Per germline, CDR1 MNHEY and CDR2 SMNVEV (reference sequence). This chain's CDR3 is CASSPLQGVPLHF. CDR3 sequence (DNA): TGTGCCAGCAGTCCGTTACAGGGTGTCCCCCTCCACTTT.

J is TRBJ2-3 and V is TRBV19, with TRBD1 as a possible D gene (6 bases). There are 14 residues in the CDR3. CDR1 and CDR2 (germline): LNHDA, SQIVND (reference sequence). V shed 3 bases and J shed 4 bases, with 11 bases lying between them. CDR3 residues: CASSIWGRADTQYF. The CDR3 nucleotides read TGTGCCAGTAGTATTTGGGGGCGCGCAGATACGCAGTATTTT.

This clone has a single count. The chain recombines TRBV7-3 with TRBJ2-3, with D possibly matching TRBD2 (6 bases). CDR1 SGHTA and CDR2 FQGTGA come from the germline V gene. V shed 5 bases and J shed 8 bases, with 17 bases lying between them. CDR3 length equals 14 residues. Written as DNA, the CDR3 is TGTGCCAGCAGCCGAGGTTCTAGCGAGGGTACGCAGTATTTT. This gives the protein CASSRGSSEGTQYF.

The chain employs TRBV7-3 and TRBJ2-5; the D is unclear. V lost 0 bases, J lost 3 bases, and 5 bases lay in between. The CDR3 consists of 13 residues. Germline CDR1 reads SGHTA; CDR2 reads FQGTGA. DNA for the CDR3: TGTGCCAGCAGCTTAACGTATAAAGAGACCCAGTACTTC. This gives the protein CASSLTYKETQYF.

The chain uses TRBV27 and TRBJ1-6; tentatively, D is TRBD1 (6 bases). V was shortened by 5 bases and J by 6 bases, with 8 bases between the two germline ends. The CDR3 sequence is 13 residues long. In germline, CDR1 is MNHEY, CDR2 SMNVEV (reference sequence). The CDR3 nucleotides are TGTGCCAGCAGTGGGACACTTAATTCACCCCTCCACTTT. It is translated as CASSGTLNSPLHF.

For the CDR3, the DNA is TGTGCCAGCAGCCCGCAGAGGCAGATGAACACTGAAGCTTTCTTT. Translated: CASSPQRQMNTEAFF. The chain carries TRBV11-1 and TRBJ1-1; D is ambiguous. Germline lookup yields CDR1 SGHAT and CDR2 FQDESV (reference sequence). CDR3 length: 15 residues. V dropped 5 bases and J dropped 0 bases, with 13 bases sitting between them.

The chain joins TRBV7-2 to TRBJ1-3, with D unclear. The V gene's germline CDR1 is SGHTA and CDR2 FQGNSA. The V end lost 5 bases, the J end lost 0 bases, and 11 bases lay between the germline ends. This CDR3 contains 15 residues. The CDR3 nucleotides read TGTGCCAGCAGCCTCCGTAATCCCTCTGGAAACACCATATATTTT. Translation: CASSLRNPSGNTIYF.

V usage is TRBV20-1 and J usage is TRBJ1-4, with TRBD1 matching 7 bases. This CDR3 is built from 15 residues. CDR1 is DFQATT, CDR2 SNEGSKA, per germline (reference sequence). J lost 4 bases, V lost 6 bases, and 11 bases had no gene match. CDR3 DNA: TGCAGTGCCAGTAACCCGGGACAGAGTAATGAAAAACTGTTTTTT. This translates into CSASNPGQSNEKLFF.